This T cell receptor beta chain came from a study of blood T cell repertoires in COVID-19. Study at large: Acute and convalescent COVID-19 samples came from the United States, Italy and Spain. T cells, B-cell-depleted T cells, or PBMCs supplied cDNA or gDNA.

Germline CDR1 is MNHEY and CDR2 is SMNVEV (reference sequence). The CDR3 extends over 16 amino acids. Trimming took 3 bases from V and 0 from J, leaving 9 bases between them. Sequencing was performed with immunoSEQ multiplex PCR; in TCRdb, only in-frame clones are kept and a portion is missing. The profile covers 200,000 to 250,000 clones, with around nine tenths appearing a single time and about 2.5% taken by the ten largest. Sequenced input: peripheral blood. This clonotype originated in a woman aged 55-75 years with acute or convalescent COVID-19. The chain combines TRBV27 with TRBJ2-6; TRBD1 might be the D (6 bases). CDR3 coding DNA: TGTGCCAGCAGTTTGACAGGAACCTCTGGGGCCAACGTCCTGACTTTC. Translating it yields CASSLTGTSGANVLTF.